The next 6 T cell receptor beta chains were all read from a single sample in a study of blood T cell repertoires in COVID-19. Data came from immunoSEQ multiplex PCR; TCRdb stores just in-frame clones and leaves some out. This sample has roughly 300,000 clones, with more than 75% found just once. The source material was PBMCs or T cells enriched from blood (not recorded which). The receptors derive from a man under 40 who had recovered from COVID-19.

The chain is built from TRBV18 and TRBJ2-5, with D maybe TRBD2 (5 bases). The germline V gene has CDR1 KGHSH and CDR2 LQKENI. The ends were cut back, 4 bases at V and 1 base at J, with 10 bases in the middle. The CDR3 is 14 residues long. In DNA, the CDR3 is TGTGCCAGCTCACGCGGACTGATCCAAGAGACCCAGTACTTC. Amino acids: CASSRGLIQETQYF.

The DNA for the CDR3 is TGTGCCAGCACCCTCACTCCAGGTGACACCGGGGAGCTGTTTTTT. It specifies CASTLTPGDTGELFF. The rearrangement links TRBV5-4 to TRBJ2-2; D gene uncertain. With 6 bases removed from V and 3 bases from J, the gap between germline ends came to 15 bases. The CDR3 spans 15 residues. Germline-derived CDR1 and CDR2 are SGHNT and YYREEE (reference sequence).

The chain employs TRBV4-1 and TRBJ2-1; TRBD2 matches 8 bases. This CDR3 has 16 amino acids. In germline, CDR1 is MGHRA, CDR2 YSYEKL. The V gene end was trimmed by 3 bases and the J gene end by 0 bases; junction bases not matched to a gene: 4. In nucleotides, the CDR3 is TGCGCCAGCAGCCAGAGTAGCGGGGTCTCCTACAATGAGCAGTTCTTC. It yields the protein CASSQSSGVSYNEQFF.

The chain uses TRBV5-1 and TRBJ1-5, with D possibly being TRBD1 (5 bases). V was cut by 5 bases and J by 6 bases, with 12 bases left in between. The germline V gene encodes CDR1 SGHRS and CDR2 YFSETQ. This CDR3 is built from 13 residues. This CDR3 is CASSQGLSQPQHF. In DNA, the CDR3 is TGCGCCAGCAGTCAGGGCTTGAGTCAGCCCCAGCATTTT.

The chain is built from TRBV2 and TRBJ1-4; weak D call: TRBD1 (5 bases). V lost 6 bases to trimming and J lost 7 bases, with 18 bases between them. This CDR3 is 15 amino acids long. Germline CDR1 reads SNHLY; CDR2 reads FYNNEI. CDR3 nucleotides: TGTGCCAGCAGGCTCACAATCCTGGACACTGAAAAACTGTTTTTT. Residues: CASRLTILDTEKLFF.

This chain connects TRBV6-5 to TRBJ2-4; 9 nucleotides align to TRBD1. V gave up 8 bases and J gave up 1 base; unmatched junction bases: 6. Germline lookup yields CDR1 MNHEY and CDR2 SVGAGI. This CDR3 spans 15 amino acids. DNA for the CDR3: TGTGCCAGCGTCTCCGGGACAGGGGCCAAAAACATTCAGTACTTC. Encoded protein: CASVSGTGAKNIQYF.